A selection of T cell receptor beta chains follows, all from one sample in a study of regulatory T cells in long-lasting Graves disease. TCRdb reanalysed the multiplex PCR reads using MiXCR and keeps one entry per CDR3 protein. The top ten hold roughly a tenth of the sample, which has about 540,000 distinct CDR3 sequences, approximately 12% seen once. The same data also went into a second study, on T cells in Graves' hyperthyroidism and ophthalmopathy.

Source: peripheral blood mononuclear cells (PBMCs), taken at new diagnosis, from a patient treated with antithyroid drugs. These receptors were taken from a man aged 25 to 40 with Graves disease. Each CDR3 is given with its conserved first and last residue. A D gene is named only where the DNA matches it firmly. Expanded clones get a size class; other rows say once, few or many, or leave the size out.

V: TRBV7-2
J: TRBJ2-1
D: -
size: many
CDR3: CASSILVLSYNEQFF
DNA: TGTGCCAGCAGCATCCTAGTCCTTTCCTACAATGAGCAGTTCTTC

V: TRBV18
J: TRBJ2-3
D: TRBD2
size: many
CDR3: CASSPPGLAAPDTQYF
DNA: TGTGCCAGCTCACCACCGGGACTAGCGGCCCCAGATACGCAGTATTTT

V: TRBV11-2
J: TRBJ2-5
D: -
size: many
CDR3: CASSPWTEPKETQYF
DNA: TGTGCCAGCAGCCCCTGGACAGAACCCAAAGAGACCCAGTACTTC

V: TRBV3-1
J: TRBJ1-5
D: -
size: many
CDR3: CASSRRDTDQPQHF
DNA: TGTGCCAGCAGCCGGCGGGACACGGACCAGCCCCAGCATTTT

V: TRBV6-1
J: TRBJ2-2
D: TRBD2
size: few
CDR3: CASRKGTSGRAGELFF
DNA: TGTGCCAGCAGAAAAGGGACTAGCGGGAGGGCCGGGGAGCTGTTTTTT

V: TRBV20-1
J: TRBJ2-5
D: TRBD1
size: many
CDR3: CSAQQGVRETQYF
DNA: TGCAGTGCGCAGCAGGGGGTGAGAGAGACCCAGTACTTC

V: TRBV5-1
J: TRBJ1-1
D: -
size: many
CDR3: CASSRNLPTEAFF
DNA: TGTGCCAGCAGCCGCAACTTACCCACTGAAGCTTTCTTT

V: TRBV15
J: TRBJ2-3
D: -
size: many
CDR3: CATSREQAGPTDTQYF
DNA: TGTGCCACCAGCAGAGAGCAGGCGGGACCGACAGATACGCAGTATTTT

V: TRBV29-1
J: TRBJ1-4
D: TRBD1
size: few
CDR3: CSVGLQGVHEKLFF
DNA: TGCAGCGTCGGGTTACAGGGGGTACATGAAAAACTGTTTTTT

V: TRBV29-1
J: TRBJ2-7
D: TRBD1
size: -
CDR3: CSVPRQGSYEQYF
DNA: TGCAGCGTTCCCCGACAGGGCTCCTACGAGCAGTACTTC

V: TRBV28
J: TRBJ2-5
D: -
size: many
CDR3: CASSFRSGNEETQYF
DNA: TGTGCCAGCAGTTTCAGATCCGGGAACGAAGAGACCCAGTACTTC

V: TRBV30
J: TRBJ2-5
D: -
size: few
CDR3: CAWNTGIQETQYF
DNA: TGTGCCTGGAACACAGGAATCCAAGAGACCCAGTACTTC

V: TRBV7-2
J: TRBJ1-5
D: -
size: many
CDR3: CASSSGLSNQPQHF
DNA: TGTGCCAGCAGCTCGGGTCTTAGCAATCAGCCCCAGCATTTT

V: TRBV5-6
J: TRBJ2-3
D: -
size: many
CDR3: CASRFSTDTQYF
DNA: TGTGCCAGCAGGTTTAGCACAGATACGCAGTATTTT

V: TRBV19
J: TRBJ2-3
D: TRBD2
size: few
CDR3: CASTLAGNSDTQYF
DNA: TGTGCCAGTACCCTAGCGGGAAACTCAGATACGCAGTATTTT

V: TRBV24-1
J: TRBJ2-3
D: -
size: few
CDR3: CATSELTSQGTDTQYF
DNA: TGTGCCACCAGTGAGTTGACTAGTCAGGGCACAGATACGCAGTATTTT

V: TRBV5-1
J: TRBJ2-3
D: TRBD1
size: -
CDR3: CASSRDRAADTQYF
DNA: TGCGCCAGCAGCAGGGACAGGGCGGCAGATACGCAGTATTTT

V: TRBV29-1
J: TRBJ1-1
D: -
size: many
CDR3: CSSGDGDTEAFF
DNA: TGCAGCTCTGGAGACGGGGACACTGAAGCTTTCTTT

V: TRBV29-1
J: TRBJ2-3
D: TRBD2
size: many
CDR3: CSDSGSVTDTQYF
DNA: TGCAGCGATAGCGGGAGCGTCACAGATACGCAGTATTTT

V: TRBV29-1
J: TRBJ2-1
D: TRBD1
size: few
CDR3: CSGRQGVTNNEQFF
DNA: TGCAGCGGGAGACAGGGGGTAACTAACAATGAGCAGTTCTTC

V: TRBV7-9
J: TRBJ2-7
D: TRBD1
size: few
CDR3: CASSSGQGGWYEQYF
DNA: TGTGCCAGCAGCTCCGGACAGGGTGGTTGGTACGAGCAGTACTTC

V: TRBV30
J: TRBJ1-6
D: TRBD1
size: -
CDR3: CALQDRDRNSPLHF
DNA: TGTGCCTTACAAGATCGGGACAGAAATTCACCCCTCCACTTT

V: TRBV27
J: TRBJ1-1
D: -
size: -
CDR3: CASSSSLNTEAFF
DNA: TGTGCCAGCAGTTCCTCGTTGAACACTGAAGCTTTCTTT

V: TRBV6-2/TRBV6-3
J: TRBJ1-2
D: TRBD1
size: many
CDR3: CASSYSRTGGFYGYTF
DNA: TGTGCCAGCAGTTACTCGAGGACAGGGGGCTTCTATGGCTACACCTTC

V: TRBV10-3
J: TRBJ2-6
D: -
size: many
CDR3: CAISYRATRSGANVLTF
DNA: TGTGCCATCAGTTACAGGGCAACCCGCTCTGGGGCCAACGTCCTGACTTTC

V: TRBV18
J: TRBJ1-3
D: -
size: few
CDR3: CASSAEGSGNTIYF
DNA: TGTGCCAGCTCAGCAGAAGGCTCTGGAAACACCATATATTTT

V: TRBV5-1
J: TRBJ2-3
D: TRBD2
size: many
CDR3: CASGAGGWRDTQYF
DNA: TGCGCCAGCGGAGCGGGAGGGTGGAGAGATACGCAGTATTTT

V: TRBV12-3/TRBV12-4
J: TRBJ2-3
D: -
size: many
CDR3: CASSWMKGTDTQYF
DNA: TGTGCCAGCAGTTGGATGAAGGGCACAGATACGCAGTATTTT

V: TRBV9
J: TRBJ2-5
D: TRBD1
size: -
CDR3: CASSTSGTGFQETQYF
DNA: TGTGCCAGCAGCACCTCCGGGACAGGCTTCCAAGAGACCCAGTACTTC

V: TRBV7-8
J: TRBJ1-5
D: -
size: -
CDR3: CASSLHGARPNQPQHF
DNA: TGTGCCAGCAGCTTGCACGGTGCGCGTCCCAATCAGCCCCAGCATTTT

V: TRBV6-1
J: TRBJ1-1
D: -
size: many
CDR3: CARVRKEAFF
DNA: TGTGCCAGGGTACGTAAGGAAGCTTTCTTT

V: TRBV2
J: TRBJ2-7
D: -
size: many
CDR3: CASSEPGLGAYEQYF
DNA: TGTGCCAGCAGTGAGCCAGGACTGGGGGCCTACGAGCAGTACTTC

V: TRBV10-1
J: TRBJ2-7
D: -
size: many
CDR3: CASRSRTDYEQYF
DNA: TGCGCCAGCAGATCGCGGACAGATTACGAGCAGTACTTC

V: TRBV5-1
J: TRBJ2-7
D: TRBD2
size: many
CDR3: CASSLEPGLAGRSEQYF
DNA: TGCGCCAGCAGCTTGGAGCCGGGACTAGCCGGGAGATCCGAGCAGTACTTC

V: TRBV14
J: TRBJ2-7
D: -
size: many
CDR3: CASNPGQGALEQYF
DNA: TGTGCCAGCAACCCGGGACAAGGAGCCCTAGAGCAGTACTTC

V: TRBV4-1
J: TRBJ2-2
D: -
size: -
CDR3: CASSQDGGLAPVGTGELFF
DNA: TGCGCCAGCAGCCAAGATGGAGGCCTAGCCCCGGTGGGGACCGGGGAGCTGTTTTTT

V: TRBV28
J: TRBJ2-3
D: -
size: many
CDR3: CASSTGDYTDTQYF
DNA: TGTGCCAGCAGTACAGGGGACTACACAGATACGCAGTATTTT

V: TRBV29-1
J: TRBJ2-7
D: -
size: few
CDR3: CSVVAQKPGYEQYF
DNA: TGCAGCGTTGTGGCGCAGAAGCCAGGGTACGAGCAGTACTTC

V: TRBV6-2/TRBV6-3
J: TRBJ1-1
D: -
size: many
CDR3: CASSAVVGADTEAFF
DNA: TGTGCCAGCAGTGCCGTGGTGGGGGCGGACACTGAAGCTTTCTTT

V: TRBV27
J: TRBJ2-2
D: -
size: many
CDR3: CASSLGLSPHTGELFF
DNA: TGTGCCAGCAGTTTAGGTCTGAGTCCCCACACCGGGGAGCTGTTTTTT

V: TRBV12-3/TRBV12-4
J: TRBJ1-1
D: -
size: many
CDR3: CASSLLGIGTEAFF
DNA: TGTGCCAGCAGTTTACTCGGAATTGGCACTGAAGCTTTCTTT

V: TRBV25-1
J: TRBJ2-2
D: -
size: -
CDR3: CASSEGGGGAGELFF
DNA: TGTGCCAGCAGTGAAGGGGGTGGAGGTGCCGGGGAGCTGTTTTTT

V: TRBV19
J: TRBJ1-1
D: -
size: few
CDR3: CASSARQGRPEAFF
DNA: TGTGCCAGTAGTGCACGCCAGGGGAGGCCTGAAGCTTTCTTT

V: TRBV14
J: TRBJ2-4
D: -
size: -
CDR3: CASSQGLGANIQYF
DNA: TGTGCCAGCAGCCAAGGACTAGGGGCAAACATTCAGTACTTC